Shown below are 16 T cell receptor beta chains from a single sample sequenced in a study of blood T cell repertoires in COVID-19. Profiled with immunoSEQ multiplex PCR; TCRdb holds only in-frame clones, not every one. Among nearly 110,000 clones listed, 70% to 85% were seen once. Material for sequencing was peripheral blood. Receptor source: a woman aged 60 to 75 with acute or convalescent COVID-19.

The chain is built from TRBV7-2 and TRBJ1-1; TRBD1 might be the D (6 bases). In germline, CDR1 is SGHTA, CDR2 FQGNSA. Trimming took 5 bases from V and 6 from J, leaving 13 bases between them. The CDR3 is made up of 13 amino acids. The CDR3, as DNA: TGTGCCAGCAGCGCCAGGGGTTTGGCTGAAGCTTTCTTT. Protein sequence: CASSARGLAEAFF.

V is TRBV25-1 and J is TRBJ1-1, with 8 nucleotides matching TRBD1. The germline gives CDR1 MGHDK, CDR2 SYGVNS. V lost 2 bases to trimming and J lost 3 bases; unmatched junction nucleotides: 11. The CDR3 loop spans 17 amino acids. CDR3 in amino acids: CASSEVTGVREHTEAFF. The CDR3 nucleotides are TGTGCCAGCAGTGAAGTGACAGGGGTGAGAGAACACACTGAAGCTTTCTTT.

The chain is built from TRBV7-3 and TRBJ2-6; 7 nucleotides line up with TRBD2. CDR1 and CDR2 (germline): SGHTA, FQGTGA. With V trimmed by 6 bases and J by 8 bases, 10 bases remained unmatched. The CDR3 is 15 residues long. DNA for the CDR3: TGTGCCAGCAGTCCCGGGGAGGGTAGGTCCAACGTCCTGACTTTC. Translated, it gives CASSPGEGRSNVLTF.

The chain uses TRBV4-1 and TRBJ1-2; 9 nucleotides match TRBD1. The ends lost 8 bases at V and 5 bases at J; junction bases unmatched: 12. Germline lookup yields CDR1 MGHRA and CDR2 YSYEKL. The CDR3 is 15 residues long. The CDR3 DNA is TGCGCCAGCGGGGACAGGGCCCTAGGGTGGTATGGCTACACCTTC. Amino acid sequence: CASGDRALGWYGYTF.

The CDR3, as DNA: TGTGCCAGCAGTTCCCCAGGAGGGGAGAGTCAGCCCCAGCATTTT. Translation: CASSSPGGESQPQHF. The chain has TRBV6-5 and TRBJ1-5, with D maybe TRBD1 (5 bases). Trimming stripped 4 bases from V and 6 bases from J, with 16 bases between. The CDR3 consists of 15 residues. The germline V gene has CDR1 MNHEY and CDR2 SVGAGI.

V usage is TRBV20-1 and J usage is TRBJ2-1; a weak D match, TRBD2 (5 bases). Germline-derived CDR1 and CDR2 are DFQATT and SNEGSKA (reference sequence). Trimming removed 3 bases from V and 1 base from J, with 16 bases in between. The CDR3 sequence is 16 residues long. CDR3 sequence (DNA): TGCAGTGCTAGTTCTTTCGACGGGGAATCCTACAATGAGCAGTTCTTC. Protein product: CSASSFDGESYNEQFF.

The chain has TRBV18 and TRBJ2-1; weak D call: TRBD2 (8 bases). CDR1 is KGHSH, CDR2 LQKENI, per germline. With 4 bases removed from V and 10 bases from J, the gap between germline ends came to 23 bases. The CDR3 spans 16 residues. The CDR3 region is CASSRDSSGTAGEQFF. The DNA of the CDR3 is TGTGCCAGCTCACGGGACAGTAGCGGGACGGCGGGCGAGCAGTTCTTC.

This sequence joins TRBV28 and TRBJ2-1; D is perhaps TRBD2 (5 bases). Between the trimmed V and J ends, which lost 4 bases and 1 base, there was a span of 11 bases. Per germline, CDR1 MDHEN and CDR2 SYDVKM. CDR3 length: 15 residues. CDR3 DNA: TGTGCCAGCAGTTCCGGACTGTCATCCTACAATGAGCAGTTCTTC. Protein: CASSSGLSSYNEQFF.

This chain uses TRBV29-1 with TRBJ2-6; maybe TRBD1 (5 bases). Trimming cost V 5 bases and J 0 bases, with 5 bases left between them. Germline values: CDR1 SQVTM, CDR2 ANQGSEA. The CDR3 is made up of 13 amino acids. DNA of the CDR3: TGCAGCGTTAGGGGCTCTGGGGCCAACGTCCTGACTTTC. Its translation: CSVRGSGANVLTF.

This chain links TRBV5-1 with TRBJ2-5; 9 bases are a match to TRBD1. The CDR3 totals 18 residues. J lost 2 bases, V lost 0 bases, and 11 bases had no gene match. Germline loops: CDR1 SGHRS, CDR2 YFSETQ. In DNA form, the CDR3 reads TGCGCCAGCAGCTTGGGGTCCAGGCGGGACAGGGCGCAAGAGACCCAGTACTTC. Translated, it gives CASSLGSRRDRAQETQYF.

This rearrangement joins TRBV5-1 to TRBJ2-2, with TRBD2 matching over 7 bases. CDR3 length: 16 residues. Germline-derived CDR1 and CDR2 are SGHRS and YFSETQ. V dropped 0 bases and J dropped 3; count of bases not matched to a gene: 5. The CDR3 loop reads CASSLDGGKDTGELFF. The CDR3 DNA is TGCGCCAGCAGCTTGGACGGGGGGAAGGACACCGGGGAGCTGTTTTTT. Complete variable domain (other parts from reference TRBV5-1 and TRBJ2-2): KAGVTQTPRYLIKTRGQQVTLSCSPISGHRSVSWYQQTPGQGLQFLFEYFSETQRNKGNFPGRFSGRQFSNSRSEMNVSTLELGDSALYLCASSLDGGKDTGELFFGEGSRLTVL.

CDR3 in amino acids: CAWSRSANNQPQHF. CDR3 sequence (DNA): TGTGCCTGGAGTAGGAGCGCAAACAATCAGCCCCAGCATTTT. The chain joins TRBV30 to TRBJ1-5; no firm D call. The germline gives CDR1 GTSNPN, CDR2 SVGIG (reference sequence). Trimming left V 2 bases short and J 3 bases short, with 11 bases between. This CDR3 has 14 residues.

The chain employs TRBV19 and TRBJ1-5; TRBD1 matches 10 bases. In germline, CDR1 is LNHDA, CDR2 SQIVND (reference sequence). The CDR3 covers 18 residues. V lost 7 bases and J lost 1; bases outside the gene matches: 13. CDR3 nucleotide sequence: TGTGCCAGTAACCCGACCCCGGGACAGGGGACAAGCAATCAGCCCCAGCATTTT. As protein: CASNPTPGQGTSNQPQHF. Looking up the rest from reference TRBV19 and TRBJ1-5 gives the full variable domain: DGGITQSPKYLFRKEGQNVTLSCEQNLNHDAMYWYRQDPGQGLRLIYYSQIVNDFQKGDIAEGYSVSREKKESFPLTVTSAQKNPTAFYLCASNPTPGQGTSNQPQHFGDGTRLSIL.

V usage is TRBV2 and J usage is TRBJ1-1, with unresolved D. The V gene's germline CDR1 is SNHLY and CDR2 FYNNEI. The CDR3 runs 13 residues. V was clipped by 6 bases and J by 2 bases, with 10 bases between them. For the CDR3, the DNA is TGTGCCAGCAGGTTCGCGGGTAACACTGAAGCTTTCTTT. This sequence encodes CASRFAGNTEAFF. Full variable domain (rest looked up from reference TRBV2 and TRBJ1-1): EPEVTQTPSHQVTQMGQEVILRCVPISNHLYFYWYRQILGQKVEFLVSFYNNEISEKSEIFDDQFSVERPDGSNFTLKIRSTKLEDSAMYFCASRFAGNTEAFFGQGTRLTVV.

V and J are TRBV5-1 and TRBJ1-1; D perhaps matches TRBD1 (6 bases). This CDR3 is 15 amino acids long. Per the germline V gene, CDR1 is SGHRS and CDR2 is YFSETQ. Trimming shortened V by 5 bases and J by 2 bases, and 16 bases separated the two germline ends. The CDR3 DNA sequence: TGCGCCAGCAGGTCCTGGCAAGGGGGAAACACTGAAGCTTTCTTT. It yields the protein CASRSWQGGNTEAFF.

The chain employs TRBV14 and TRBJ1-1, with 8 bases lining up with TRBD1. CDR1 is SGHDN and CDR2 is FVKESK in the germline V gene. With 1 base clipped from V and 5 bases from J, the junction kept 6 bases outside the gene matches. The CDR3 runs to 15 residues. The CDR3 nucleotides read TGTGCCAGCAGCCAAGCCGCCGACAGGGGAACTGAAGCTTTCTTT. It codes for CASSQAADRGTEAFF.